The next 9 T cell receptor beta chains were all read from a single sample in a study of blood T cell repertoires in COVID-19. Some clones are missing from TCRdb's copy, which holds only in-frame ones; the method was immunoSEQ multiplex PCR. The sample has over 250,000 clones; more than 75% are singletons. Input material: peripheral blood. These TCRs come from a woman aged 40-49 years who had recovered from COVID-19.

The V and J genes are TRBV6-5 and TRBJ1-3; TRBD1 agrees at 7 bases. This CDR3 comprises 13 residues. The germline gives CDR1 MNHEY, CDR2 SVGAGI. J lost 8 bases, V lost 5 bases, and 6 bases had no gene match. CDR3 DNA sequence: TGTGCCAGCAGTCAGACAGGGAGAGACACCATATATTTT. Its protein is CASSQTGRDTIYF.

This chain uses TRBV11-3 with TRBJ2-7, with 11 bases that match TRBD2. V lost 5 bases to trimming and J lost 0 bases; unmatched junction nucleotides: 3. Germline V gene sequence: CDR1 SGHNT, CDR2 YENEEA. This CDR3 comprises 15 residues. The CDR3 DNA follows: TGTGCCAGCAGCGAAACTAGCGGGAGCTCCTACGAGCAGTACGTC. Residues: CASSETSGSSYEQYV.

This rearrangement joins TRBV7-9 to TRBJ2-1; 8 positions match TRBD2. CDR3 size: 14 residues. V lost 5 bases to trimming and J lost 6 bases; unmatched junction nucleotides: 6. Per germline, CDR1 SEHNR and CDR2 FQNEAQ (reference sequence). The CDR3 reads CASSPRGTSNEQFF. The CDR3, as DNA: TGTGCCAGCAGCCCCCGCGGGACTAGCAATGAGCAGTTCTTC.

The chain joins TRBV27 to TRBJ2-7, with TRBD2 identical over 13 bases. Germline CDR1 and CDR2: MNHEY and SMNVEV (reference sequence). With V trimmed by 0 bases and J by 0 bases, 5 bases remained unmatched. The CDR3 contains 18 residues. The CDR3 nucleotides are TGTGCCAGCAGTTTATCGGGGGGACTAGCGGGATTCTCCTACGAGCAGTACTTC. Translated: CASSLSGGLAGFSYEQYF.

The J gene is TRBJ2-1, the V gene TRBV30, with TRBD2 matching over 8 bases. CDR1 and CDR2 from the germline V gene are GTSNPN and SVGIG (reference sequence). The CDR3 totals 14 residues. The V gene end was trimmed by 3 bases and the J gene end by 6 bases; junction bases not matched to a gene: 7. CDR3 sequence: CAWSRGGGGNEQFF. The CDR3 DNA reads as TGTGCCTGGAGCCGGGGGGGCGGGGGCAATGAGCAGTTCTTC.

V gene TRBV9 combines with J gene TRBJ2-2; TRBD2 matches 7 bases. The CDR3 sequence is 15 residues long. V lost 2 bases to trimming and J lost 0 bases; unmatched junction nucleotides: 1. The germline CDR1 and CDR2 sequences are SGDLS and YYNGEE. The CDR3 region is CASSVLAANTGELFF. Here the CDR3 DNA reads TGTGCCAGCAGCGTCCTAGCGGCGAACACCGGGGAGCTGTTTTTT.

The chain has TRBV27 and TRBJ2-3; TRBD2 agrees at 9 bases. Trimming took 3 bases from V and 6 from J; bases not matched to a gene: 7. This CDR3 comprises 15 residues. In germline, CDR1 is MNHEY, CDR2 SMNVEV (reference sequence). The DNA of the CDR3 is TGTGCCAGCAGTTTTGGCGGGAGGGCCTGGGATACGCAGTATTTT. Translation gives CASSFGGRAWDTQYF.

This clone appeared a single time. The J gene is TRBJ2-5, the V gene TRBV5-4, with unresolved D. This CDR3 spans 16 amino acids. With 4 bases removed from V and 1 base from J, the gap between germline ends came to 17 bases. Germline lookup yields CDR1 SGHNT and CDR2 YYREEE (reference sequence). CDR3 sequence reads: CASSKTPGSTQETQYF. DNA of the CDR3: TGTGCCAGCAGCAAAACCCCCGGGTCCACCCAAGAGACCCAGTACTTC.

This clone was picked up a small number of times. The gene calls are TRBV18 and TRBJ1-5; D is unclear. Germline values: CDR1 KGHSH, CDR2 LQKENI. With 0 bases removed from V and 1 base from J, the gap between germline ends came to 7 bases. This CDR3 has 15 residues. DNA of the CDR3: TGTGCCAGCTCACCACCTCCCGGGAGCAATCAGCCCCAGCATTTT. It translates to CASSPPPGSNQPQHF.